These 2 T cell receptor beta chains came from one sample sequenced in a study of T cell repertoires in cytomegalovirus infection. These receptors have no identified antigens. One entry per CDR3 protein, called by TCRdb with MiXCR from the reads. The table lists about half a million distinct CDR3 sequences, around 35% of them singletons. The specimen comprised cultured PBMCs, sampled from culture after CMV antigen stimulation. All receptors derive from a human donor in good health (CMV status not recorded). Some clones in this sample may be carry-over from other donors' samples.

This rearrangement joins TRBV14 to TRBJ2-3, with D possibly being TRBD2 (7 bases). CDR3 size: 16 residues. With 0 bases removed from V and 4 bases from J, the gap between germline ends came to 14 bases. Per the germline V gene, CDR1 is SGHDN and CDR2 is FVKESK. The CDR3 reads CASSQDLQGGADTQYF. The CDR3 DNA is TGTGCCAGCAGCCAAGACCTACAGGGAGGGGCAGATACGCAGTATTTT.

The rearrangement joins TRBV2 to TRBJ1-5; D might be TRBD1 (5 bases). The CDR3 sequence is 13 residues long. V gave up 5 bases and J gave up 9 bases, with 14 bases separating them. CDR1 is SNHLY, CDR2 FYNNEI, per germline. DNA for the CDR3: TGTGCCAGCAGTTTAGATCTGGGGGGGCCCCAGCATTTT. Its protein product is CASSLDLGGPQHF.